These 9 T cell receptor beta chains share one sample of origin, sequenced in a study of shared clonotypes between healthy human individuals. Profiling relied on immunoSEQ multiplex PCR, and the TCRdb table lists in-frame clones only, not all of them. The data contain about 690,000 clones, 90% of them singletons. Sequences were obtained from memory CD8+ T cells from PBMCs. This sample's subset: CD45RO+ cells pooled with CCR7-negative TemRA cells. These receptors came from a man younger than 35 in good health. Some clones in this sample may be carry-over from other donors' samples.

The chain joins TRBV4-3 to TRBJ2-3, with 8 bases that match TRBD2. The length of the CDR3 is 16 residues. V shed 0 bases and J 1 base; nucleotides not matched to a gene: 3. CDR1 and CDR2 (germline): LGHNA, YSLEER. DNA of the CDR3: TGCGCCAGCAGCCAAGATGGACTAGCCCGCACAGATACGCAGTATTTT. It codes for CASSQDGLARTDTQYF.

The sample holds a few counts of this clone. The rearrangement links TRBV4-1 to TRBJ2-7, with D perhaps matching TRBD1 (5 bases). Trimming removed 0 bases at V and 1 base at J, with 16 bases between. The CDR3 consists of 17 residues. Germline CDR1 and CDR2: MGHRA and YSYEKL. CDR3 loop: CASSQDSPGRESYEQYF. The CDR3 DNA reads TGCGCCAGCAGCCAAGATTCCCCCGGCAGGGAATCCTACGAGCAGTACTTC.

CDR3 nucleotide sequence: TGCGCCAGCAGCCCAGCCGGGACAGCTTACGAGCAGTACTTC. It translates to CASSPAGTAYEQYF. The chain recombines TRBV4-1 with TRBJ2-7; 7 positions match TRBD1. Germline V gene sequence: CDR1 MGHRA, CDR2 YSYEKL. V was pared by 4 bases and J by 4 bases, with 7 bases of the junction left unmatched. The CDR3 is made up of 14 amino acids.

This clone was observed once. The chain has TRBV7-3 and TRBJ2-1, with 8 bases matching TRBD2. Germline CDR1 reads SGHTA; CDR2 reads FQGTGA. Trimming took 7 bases from V and 7 from J; bases not matched to a gene: 9. This CDR3 contains 14 residues. This CDR3 is CASNHSGRRNEQFF. The CDR3, as DNA: TGTGCCAGCAACCACAGCGGGAGAAGGAATGAGCAGTTCTTC. The variable domain in full, with the rest retrieved from reference TRBV7-3 and TRBJ2-1, is GAGVSQTPSNKVTEKGKYVELRCDPISGHTALYWYRQSLGQGPEFLIYFQGTGAADDSGLPNDRFFAVRPEGSVSTLKIQRTERGDSAVYLCASNHSGRRNEQFFGPGTRLTVL.

The chain has TRBV2 and TRBJ1-5; D gene uncertain. V lost 2 bases and J 2 bases, leaving 10 bases between the germline ends. The CDR3 sequence is 15 residues long. Germline V lookup: CDR1 SNHLY, CDR2 FYNNEI. The CDR3 region has the DNA TGTGCCAGCAGTGAACTCCCCGGAGGCAATCAGCCCCAGCATTTT. Encoded protein: CASSELPGGNQPQHF.

The chain recombines TRBV7-2 with TRBJ2-1; 15 nucleotides align to TRBD2. This CDR3 comprises 15 residues. After removal of 4 bases from V and 8 bases from J, the junction contained 3 bases not matched to a gene. The germline CDR1 and CDR2 sequences are SGHTA and FQGNSA. This CDR3 is CASSSRTSGRDEQFF. The CDR3 bases are TGTGCCAGCAGCTCTCGGACTAGCGGGAGGGATGAGCAGTTCTTC.

This clone was seen once. The V gene is TRBV6-4, the J gene TRBJ2-5; no reliable D call. Germline V gene data show CDR1 as MRHNA and CDR2 as SNTAGT. This CDR3 is built from 14 residues. The ends were cut back, 1 base at V and 13 bases at J, with 19 bases in the middle. CDR3 DNA: TGTGCCAGCAGTGACTTTTGGGGTAGCCGACCCTTGTACTTC. Protein sequence: CASSDFWGSRPLYF.

J is TRBJ1-2 and V is TRBV7-9, with D perhaps TRBD1 (5 bases). There are 19 residues in the CDR3. Trimming stripped 4 bases from V and 4 bases from J, with 28 bases between. CDR1 and CDR2 (germline): SEHNR, FQNEAQ (reference sequence). The CDR3 bases are TGTGCCAGCAGCTCCCAGCCCACAGGTCAGGAAAGGGTGCTCTATGGCTACACCTTC. Its protein is CASSSQPTGQERVLYGYTF.

There are a few counts of this clone. The CDR3 bases are TGTGCCAGCAGCTTAGTTTCCGGGGAGCTGTTTTTT. Translating gives CASSLVSGELFF. The chain uses TRBV7-9 and TRBJ2-2; D gene ambiguous. The CDR3 is 12 amino acids. Germline V gene lookup returns CDR1 SEHNR and CDR2 FQNEAQ (reference sequence). Trimming removed 1 base from V and 6 bases from J, with 3 bases in between.